What follows are 8 T cell receptor beta chains derived from one specimen sequenced in a study of blood T cell repertoires in COVID-19. Sequencing used immunoSEQ multiplex PCR; TCRdb keeps in-frame clones, though not all of them. The data show approximately 61,000 clones, around 85% seen once. The sequenced sample was peripheral blood. These receptors were taken from a woman aged 70-85 years with acute or convalescent COVID-19.

Here the CDR3 DNA reads TGCGCCAGCAGCTTCGGTTACAGTTCTAATGAAAAACTGTTTTTT. The encoded protein is CASSFGYSSNEKLFF. The chain has TRBV5-1 and TRBJ1-4; the D is unclear. The germline V gene has CDR1 SGHRS and CDR2 YFSETQ. The CDR3 is 15 amino acids. Trimming took 2 bases from V and 3 from J, leaving 11 bases between them.

The chain joins TRBV10-3 to TRBJ1-2; 7 positions agree with TRBD1. V shed 6 bases, J shed 5 bases, and the junction held 6 bases outside the gene matches. Per germline, CDR1 ENHRY and CDR2 SYGVKD. The CDR3 extends over 13 amino acids. The chain's CDR3 is CAIRPGQEYGYTF. The CDR3 DNA reads TGTGCCATCAGACCAGGACAGGAGTATGGCTACACCTTC.

The chain combines TRBV7-2 with TRBJ2-7; 8 bases are a match to TRBD2. The V gene's germline CDR1 is SGHTA and CDR2 FQGNSA. The CDR3 has 15 amino acids. The junction had 7 bases not matched to a gene; V was cut back by 5 bases and J by 1 base. CDR3 nucleotide sequence: TGTGCCAGCAGCAGAGATGCGGGGGGATCCTACGAGCAGTACTTC. It encodes CASSRDAGGSYEQYF.

This rearrangement joins TRBV28 to TRBJ2-1; 9 bases line up with TRBD2. The ends lost 3 bases at V and 8 bases at J; junction bases unmatched: 5. The germline CDR1 and CDR2 sequences are MDHEN and SYDVKM. This CDR3 region has 14 residues. Written as DNA, the CDR3 is TGTGCCAGCAGTTTTGCGGGGGGGGTGGATGAGCAGTTCTTC. Protein: CASSFAGGVDEQFF. Together with reference TRBV28 and TRBJ2-1, the CDR3 gives the full variable domain: DVKVTQSSRYLVKRTGEKVFLECVQDMDHENMFWYRQDPGLGLRLIYFSYDVKMKEKGDIPEGYSVSREKKERFSLILESASTNQTSMYLCASSFAGGVDEQFFGPGTRLTVL.

This sequence joins TRBV3-1 (or the pseudogene TRBV3-2) and TRBJ2-7; 9 nucleotides line up with TRBD2. Per the germline V gene, CDR1 is LGHDT and CDR2 is YNNKEL (reference sequence). The CDR3 has 16 amino acids. Germline trimming cut 2 bases from V and 1 base from J; bases unmatched to any gene: 6. CDR3 protein: CASSQPTSGYSYEQYF. In nucleotides, the CDR3 is TGTGCCAGCAGCCAACCAACTAGCGGGTATTCCTACGAGCAGTACTTC.

This chain joins TRBV11-1 and TRBJ1-2; D remains ambiguous. The CDR3 length is 13 residues. Germline loops: CDR1 SGHAT, CDR2 FQDESV (reference sequence). The V end was cut by 6 bases, the J end by 3 bases, with 11 bases between. CDR3 nucleotides: TGTGCCAGCAGGTCCTCGCCAGACTATGGCTACACCTTC. As protein: CASRSSPDYGYTF.

This rearrangement joins TRBV28 to TRBJ1-2; 8 bases align to TRBD1. Trimming cost V 9 bases and J 8 bases; bases outside gene matches: 14. CDR3 length equals 14 residues. Per germline, CDR1 MDHEN and CDR2 SYDVKM. The CDR3 coding sequence is TGTGCCAGTCAGACCCAGGGGGCCCACGGGGGCTACACCTTC. Protein sequence: CASQTQGAHGGYTF.

DNA for the CDR3: TGTGCCAGCAGTAACGGGGAGGACTCACCCCTCCACTTT. This sequence encodes CASSNGEDSPLHF. The chain employs TRBV27 and TRBJ1-6, with D unclear. V was trimmed by 5 bases and J by 10 bases, leaving 12 bases between them. Germline CDR1 and CDR2: MNHEY and SMNVEV (reference sequence). The CDR3 runs to 13 residues.